A single sample gave rise to the 31 T cell receptor beta chains below, sequenced in a study of PD-1 blockade in mismatch repair-deficient tumors. Only in-frame clones appear in the TCRdb table, and some are missing; sequencing was by immunoSEQ multiplex PCR. The sample comprises over 75,000 clones, more than 65% of which are singletons, and about 2.6% rests with the top ten. The sample was peripheral blood, taken 12 weeks after starting pembrolizumab. The receptors originated from an adult with mismatch repair-deficient cancer.

V and J are TRBV7-2 and TRBJ1-1, with D tentatively TRBD1 (5 bases). The CDR3 is 14 residues long. Trimming took 2 bases from V and 2 from J, leaving 9 bases between them. The germline V gene has CDR1 SGHTA and CDR2 FQGNSA. The CDR3 reads CASSLFGGNTEAFF. CDR3 bases: TGTGCCAGCAGCTTATTTGGGGGTAACACTGAAGCTTTCTTT.

The V call is TRBV29-1, the J call TRBJ2-4, with D possibly TRBD1 on 7 matching bases. Germline CDR1 is SQVTM and CDR2 is ANQGSEA. V dropped 4 bases and J dropped 6 bases, with 16 bases sitting between them. This CDR3 spans 14 amino acids. DNA of the CDR3: TGCAGCGTTGCAATGGGGCAGGGGGGAAACATTCAGTACTTC. Amino acid sequence: CSVAMGQGGNIQYF.

The CDR3 DNA reads TGTGCCAGCAGCTTGGGGCCAGGGGCATGGGAGACCCAGTACTTC. Amino acids: CASSLGPGAWETQYF. This chain connects TRBV5-4 to TRBJ2-5; D possibly corresponds to TRBD1 (6 bases). The germline gives CDR1 SGHNT, CDR2 YYREEE (reference sequence). This CDR3 spans 15 amino acids. V was trimmed by 0 bases and J by 5 bases, leaving 14 bases between them. Full variable domain (outside the CDR3, taken from reference TRBV5-4 and TRBJ2-5): ETGVTQSPTHLIKTRGQQVTLRCSSQSGHNTVSWYQQALGQGPQFIFQYYREEENGRGNFPPRFSGLQFPNYSSELNVNALELDDSALYLCASSLGPGAWETQYFGPGTRLLVL.

The gene calls are TRBV5-6 and TRBJ2-7; D not certain. Deletions cut 0 bases from V and 7 bases from J, with 11 bases between. CDR3 length equals 13 residues. In germline, CDR1 is SGHDT, CDR2 YYEEEE. The CDR3 spells CASSLVTALEQYF. CDR3 DNA sequence: TGTGCCAGCAGCTTGGTAACCGCGTTAGAGCAGTACTTC.

A single count supports this clone. The V gene is TRBV25-1, the J gene TRBJ2-2; 9 bases map to TRBD1. Germline values: CDR1 MGHDK, CDR2 SYGVNS. This CDR3 is built from 15 residues. J was trimmed by 2 bases and V by 6 bases; bases with no gene match: 4. The DNA for the CDR3 is TGTGCCAGCAGGGGACAGGGAGCTAACACCGGGGAGCTGTTTTTT. It encodes CASRGQGANTGELFF.

J is TRBJ2-4 and V is TRBV5-3, with TRBD2 matching 7 bases. TRBV5-3 is sorted into the ORF group, with uncertain function. V was pared by 6 bases and J by 9 bases, with 9 bases of the junction left unmatched. The CDR3 runs 13 residues. CDR3 region: CARTPTGGAIQYF. The CDR3 DNA reads TGTGCCAGAACCCCGACGGGAGGTGCCATTCAGTACTTC.

The genes are TRBV7-8 and TRBJ1-1; TRBD1 matches 7 bases. This CDR3 spans 16 amino acids. The trim removed 5 bases at V and 2 bases at J, leaving 11 bases unmatched. Per the germline V gene, CDR1 is SGHVS and CDR2 is FQNEAQ. Here the CDR3 reads CASSPWTGTTNTEAFF. CDR3 bases: TGTGCCAGCAGCCCCTGGACAGGCACAACTAACACTGAAGCTTTCTTT.

V gene TRBV4-1 combines with J gene TRBJ2-6; D possibly uses TRBD1 or TRBD2 (5 bases each). The CDR3 loop spans 16 amino acids. Germline V gene sequence: CDR1 MGHRA, CDR2 YSYEKL. V was cut by 3 bases and J by 2 bases, with 11 bases left in between. CDR3 loop: CASSQGDLAGANVLTF. DNA for the CDR3: TGCGCCAGCAGCCAGGGGGATTTAGCTGGGGCCAACGTCCTGACTTTC.

This chain joins TRBV7-3 and TRBJ2-1, with 7 bases identical to TRBD2. The germline V gene encodes CDR1 SGHTA and CDR2 FQGTGA. The CDR3 contains 11 residues. Trimming cost V 5 bases and J 14 bases; bases outside gene matches: 6. CDR3 nucleotides: TGTGCCAGCAGCCCCGGACTAGTAAAGTTCTTC. Translated, it gives CASSPGLVKFF.

The chain combines TRBV7-9 with TRBJ1-2; a possible D gene is TRBD1 (6 bases). This CDR3 has 12 residues. Germline V lookup: CDR1 SEHNR, CDR2 FQNEAQ (reference sequence). V dropped 5 bases and J dropped 4 bases, with 8 bases sitting between them. The CDR3 loop reads CASSNRAYGYTF. CDR3 nucleotide sequence: TGTGCCAGCAGCAACAGGGCCTATGGCTACACCTTC. The full variable domain, with the rest looked up from reference TRBV7-9 and TRBJ1-2, is DTGVSQNPRHKITKRGQNVTFRCDPISEHNRLYWYRQTLGQGPEFLTYFQNEAQLEKSRLLSDRFSAERPKGSFSTLEIQRTEQGDSAMYLCASSNRAYGYTFGSGTRLTVV.

This clone was observed a single time. J is TRBJ2-1 and V is TRBV27, with D maybe TRBD2 (6 bases). The CDR3 has 16 residues. In germline, CDR1 is MNHEY, CDR2 SMNVEV (reference sequence). V dropped 5 bases and J dropped 5 bases, with 19 bases sitting between them. CDR3: CASSLVRAGNNNEQFF. The DNA for the CDR3 is TGTGCCAGCAGTCTGGTTAGGGCGGGAAACAACAATGAGCAGTTCTTC.

The rearrangement joins TRBV7-8 to TRBJ2-1; D perhaps matches TRBD1 (7 bases). The CDR3 length is 17 residues. The germline CDR1 and CDR2 sequences are SGHVS and FQNEAQ. V was shortened by 2 bases and J by 0 bases, with 14 bases between the two germline ends. The CDR3 region has the DNA TGTGCCAGCAGCTTATACGCGCGGGACAGCTCCTACAATGAGCAGTTCTTC. It translates to CASSLYARDSSYNEQFF.

The V call is TRBV27, the J call TRBJ2-3; a weak D match, TRBD2 (5 bases). This CDR3 comprises 16 residues. CDR1 and CDR2 (germline): MNHEY, SMNVEV (reference sequence). V was trimmed by 6 bases and J by 0 bases, leaving 16 bases between them. The CDR3: CASSELGLRSTDTQYF. The CDR3 bases are TGTGCCAGCAGCGAACTAGGCCTCAGAAGCACAGATACGCAGTATTTT.

By share, this clone counts as medium-sized. The J gene is TRBJ2-3, the V gene TRBV7-6; the D gene is possibly TRBD2 (5 bases). There are 16 residues in the CDR3. In germline, CDR1 is SGHVS, CDR2 FNYEAQ. V was cut by 2 bases and J by 0 bases, with 12 bases left in between. The CDR3 region is CASSLFGRRSTDTQYF. CDR3 sequence (DNA): TGTGCCAGCAGCTTATTCGGGCGGAGGAGCACAGATACGCAGTATTTT.

In its sample, this clone was seen a few times. This chain links TRBV7-2 with TRBJ1-3, with D unresolved. V lost 0 bases and J lost 0, with 9 bases in between. Germline CDR1 SGHTA, CDR2 FQGNSA. CDR3 length: 16 residues. For the CDR3, the DNA is TGTGCCAGCAGCTTAGCAGGCGGGAGCTCTGGAAACACCATATATTTT. This encodes CASSLAGGSSGNTIYF.

This clone was detected once. The V gene is TRBV7-2, the J gene TRBJ1-4; D gene uncertain. V was trimmed by 5 bases and J by 3 bases, leaving 10 bases between them. Germline CDR1 is SGHTA and CDR2 is FQGNSA. This CDR3 spans 14 amino acids. The CDR3 protein is CASSPGRANEKLFF. DNA of the CDR3: TGTGCCAGCAGCCCCGGACGGGCTAATGAAAAACTGTTTTTT. The entire variable domain, with the rest obtained from reference TRBV7-2 and TRBJ1-4, is as follows: GAGVSQSPSNKVTEKGKDVELRCDPISGHTALYWYRQSLGQGLEFLIYFQGNSAPDKSGLPSDRFSAERTGGSVSTLTIQRTQQEDSAVYLCASSPGRANEKLFFGSGTQLSVL.

The chain links TRBV10-1 to TRBJ2-3, with 7 bases matching TRBD1. The length of the CDR3 is 17 residues. Trimming took 0 bases from V and 2 from J; bases not matched to a gene: 8. Germline V gene sequence: CDR1 WNHNN, CDR2 SYGVQD (reference sequence). The CDR3 nucleotides read TGCGCCAGCAGTGAGTCGACAGGGTTCGGGTTCACAGATACGCAGTATTTT. The encoded protein is CASSESTGFGFTDTQYF.

The CDR3: CASSPTDLNTEAFF. In DNA form, the CDR3 reads TGTGCCAGCTCACCGACAGACTTGAACACTGAAGCTTTCTTT. The rearrangement joins TRBV18 to TRBJ1-1, with D perhaps TRBD1 (5 bases). CDR1 KGHSH and CDR2 LQKENI come from the germline V gene. Trimming removed 3 bases at V and 0 bases at J, with 8 bases between. The CDR3 sequence is 14 residues long. The whole variable domain, remainder taken from reference TRBV18 and TRBJ1-1, is NAGVMQNPRHLVRRRGQEARLRCSPMKGHSHVYWYRQLPEEGLKFMVYLQKENIIDESGMPKERFSAEFPKEGPSILRIQQVVRGDSAAYFCASSPTDLNTEAFFGQGTRLTVV.

V and J are TRBV11-2 and TRBJ1-1; TRBD1 matches at 8 bases. CDR1 is SGHAT and CDR2 is FQNNGV in the germline V gene. This CDR3 region has 16 residues. Trimming removed 5 bases from V and 1 base from J; junction bases left unmatched: 9. Here the CDR3 DNA reads TGTGCCAGCAGCCCTCTCCTACAGGGGGGGAACACTGAAGCTTTCTTT. Protein: CASSPLLQGGNTEAFF.

The chain is built from TRBV20-1 and TRBJ2-1; no reliable D call. Trimming cost V 6 bases and J 6 bases, with 9 bases left between them. Germline CDR1 is DFQATT and CDR2 is SNEGSKA (reference sequence). The CDR3 is 11 residues long. The CDR3 region has the DNA TGCAGTGCCGCGGCCCCCAATGAGCAGTTCTTC. This sequence encodes CSAAAPNEQFF.

The chain has TRBV6-5 and TRBJ2-7; 8 nucleotides align to TRBD2. The CDR3 runs to 13 residues. Looked up from germline, CDR1 is MNHEY and CDR2 is SVGAGI. V was pared by 7 bases and J by 3 bases, with 5 bases of the junction left unmatched. In DNA, the CDR3 is TGTGCCAGCACCAAGGGACTAGTCTACGAGCAGTACTTC. It translates to CASTKGLVYEQYF.

This clone was recorded a few times. The V gene is TRBV19, the J gene TRBJ1-5, with D possibly matching TRBD1 (6 bases). The CDR3 sequence is 13 residues long. V lost 5 bases, J lost 4 bases, and 9 bases lay in between. Germline CDR1 reads LNHDA; CDR2 reads SQIVND (reference sequence). The chain's CDR3 is CASSEQGNQPQHF. The CDR3 nucleotides read TGTGCCAGTAGTGAACAGGGAAATCAGCCCCAGCATTTT.

The chain is built from TRBV19 and TRBJ2-4; D is uncertain. V was trimmed by 8 bases and J by 5 bases, leaving 13 bases between them. Germline loops: CDR1 LNHDA, CDR2 SQIVND (reference sequence). This CDR3 is built from 13 residues. CDR3 coding DNA: TGTGCCAGTGGGCTTTCCGAACAAAACATTCAGTACTTC. Translation gives CASGLSEQNIQYF.

This chain connects TRBV30 to TRBJ2-1; 7 positions match TRBD2. V trimming: 1 base; J trimming: 0 bases; junction bases outside the gene matches: 9. This CDR3 is 17 amino acids long. The germline V gene encodes CDR1 GTSNPN and CDR2 SVGIG (reference sequence). The CDR3, as DNA: TGTGCCTGGAGTGCTGGGGGGGGTCCAAGCTCCTACAATGAGCAGTTCTTC. Protein: CAWSAGGGPSSYNEQFF.

V and J are TRBV10-3 and TRBJ2-5, with D possibly TRBD1 on 6 matching bases. The CDR3 sequence is 12 residues long. Germline V gene sequence: CDR1 ENHRY, CDR2 SYGVKD. The V and J ends lost 4 bases and 4 bases respectively, with 7 bases between them. The CDR3 DNA reads TGTGCCATCAGTGTCAGGGGAGAGACCCAGTACTTC. Amino acid sequence: CAISVRGETQYF.

This clone was picked up one time. V and J are TRBV7-6 and TRBJ2-1, with D unresolved. Germline V lookup: CDR1 SGHVS, CDR2 FNYEAQ. This CDR3 is built from 16 residues. V was cut by 0 bases and J by 7 bases, with 16 bases left in between. For the CDR3, the DNA is TGTGCCAGCAGCTTAGCCTCACTGGGCAGTCAAAATGAGCAGTTCTTC. It specifies CASSLASLGSQNEQFF.

V and J are TRBV9 and TRBJ2-1, with TRBD2 matching 12 bases. Trimming removed 0 bases from V and 9 bases from J; junction bases left unmatched: 1. The CDR3 sequence is 14 residues long. The germline CDR1 and CDR2 sequences are SGDLS and YYNGEE. The CDR3 region is CASSVGTSGVEQFF. CDR3 bases: TGTGCCAGCAGCGTAGGGACTAGCGGGGTTGAGCAGTTCTTC. The whole variable domain, remainder taken from reference TRBV9 and TRBJ2-1, is DSGVTQTPKHLITATGQRVTLRCSPRSGDLSVYWYQQSLDQGLQFLIQYYNGEERAKGNILERFSAQQFPDLHSELNLSSLELGDSALYFCASSVGTSGVEQFFGPGTRLTVL.

The rearrangement links TRBV29-1 to TRBJ2-5; D is uncertain. Germline CDR1 is SQVTM and CDR2 is ANQGSEA. The V end lost 5 bases, the J end lost 2 bases, and 9 bases lay between the germline ends. The CDR3 contains 12 residues. As DNA, the CDR3 is TGCAGCGTTCACTTTCAGCAAGAGACCCAGTACTTC. Protein sequence: CSVHFQQETQYF.

The gene calls are TRBV9 and TRBJ2-7, with D tentatively TRBD2 (6 bases). The CDR3 loop spans 16 amino acids. The V end was cut by 2 bases, the J end by 6 bases, with 21 bases between. Looked up from germline, CDR1 is SGDLS and CDR2 is YYNGEE. For the CDR3, the DNA is TGTGCCAGCAGCGTGGGGCTAGCGACCTTTGAAGGCGAGCAGTACTTC. The encoded protein is CASSVGLATFEGEQYF.

The CDR3, as DNA: TGTGCCAGCAGCCCGACAGGTGGGAGTTGGAATTCACCCCTCCACTTT. The encoded protein is CASSPTGGSWNSPLHF. This chain connects TRBV7-2 to TRBJ1-6; D perhaps matches TRBD1 (6 bases). This CDR3 is built from 16 residues. V was clipped by 5 bases and J by 7 bases, with 18 bases between them. CDR1 is SGHTA and CDR2 is FQGNSA in the germline V gene.

V and J are TRBV6-5 and TRBJ2-7; 8 bases match TRBD2. The trim removed 7 bases at V and 7 bases at J, leaving 12 bases unmatched. The CDR3 consists of 14 residues. Germline V gene sequence: CDR1 MNHEY, CDR2 SVGAGI. CDR3 residues: CASNRAAGGREQYF. The CDR3 DNA follows: TGTGCCAGCAACAGGGCGGCGGGGGGAAGGGAGCAGTACTTC.